This is a list of T cell receptor beta chains from one sample in a study of blood T cell repertoires in COVID-19. Produced via immunoSEQ multiplex PCR; TCRdb's table is partial and in-frame only. Of roughly 250,000 clones listed, nearly 90% were seen once; the top ten hold approximately 2.1%. Sequencing was performed on peripheral blood. The receptors were gathered from a woman between 40 and 55 years old who had recovered from COVID-19. CDR3s include the opening cysteine and the closing phenylalanine or tryptophan. The D gene is left open where the match is weak. Clone size is stated in some rows and not others, as once, few, many or a class when expanded.

CDR3nt: TGCGCCAGCAGCCGGATGACAGGGAACACTGAAGCTTTCTTT
CDR3aa: CASSRMTGNTEAFF
d_gene: NA
v_gene: TRBV5-1
j_gene: TRBJ1-1
abundance: NA

CDR3nt: TGCGCCAGCAGCCCGGGGAGTTTTGTGGGACAGGTCTACGAGCAGTACTTC
CDR3aa: CASSPGSFVGQVYEQYF
d_gene: TRBD1
v_gene: TRBV5-1
j_gene: TRBJ2-7
abundance: NA

CDR3nt: TGCAGTGCTATAAGGGACACCTCTCAGTACTTC
CDR3aa: CSAIRDTSQYF
d_gene: NA
v_gene: TRBV20-1
j_gene: TRBJ2-7
abundance: NA

CDR3nt: TGTGCCAGCAGCCTTGAGACAGAATTAGTACGTGAGCAGTACTTC
CDR3aa: CASSLETELVREQYF
d_gene: NA
v_gene: TRBV14
j_gene: TRBJ2-7
abundance: NA

CDR3nt: TGTGCCTGGAGTCTCGACGGGGGTAGCTACGAGCAGTACTTC
CDR3aa: CAWSLDGGSYEQYF
d_gene: NA
v_gene: TRBV30
j_gene: TRBJ2-7
abundance: NA

CDR3nt: TGTGCCAGCAGCTGGGCGGGGAGTAGGGAGAATGAGCAGTTCTTC
CDR3aa: CASSWAGSRENEQFF
d_gene: NA
v_gene: TRBV5-4
j_gene: TRBJ2-1
abundance: once

CDR3nt: TGTGCCAGCAGCTTAGACGGCGGGGGGGTACCCTACGAGCAGTACTTC
CDR3aa: CASSLDGGGVPYEQYF
d_gene: TRBD2
v_gene: TRBV7-2
j_gene: TRBJ2-7
abundance: NA

CDR3nt: TGTGCCAGCAGCACAAGCCAGACTCGGGAAAAACTGTTTTTT
CDR3aa: CASSTSQTREKLFF
d_gene: NA
v_gene: TRBV2
j_gene: TRBJ1-4
abundance: NA

CDR3nt: TGTGCCAGCAGTTTCAGGGGGGACAATCAGCCCCAGCATTTT
CDR3aa: CASSFRGDNQPQHF
d_gene: TRBD1
v_gene: TRBV27
j_gene: TRBJ1-5
abundance: NA

CDR3nt: TGTGCCAGCAGCTTAGGAGGGACAGCTAATGAAAAACTGTTTTTT
CDR3aa: CASSLGGTANEKLFF
d_gene: TRBD1
v_gene: TRBV7-2
j_gene: TRBJ1-4
abundance: NA

CDR3nt: TGTGCCAGCAGTTTGGGATCACAGGGGGCGTCCCATGGCTACACCTTC
CDR3aa: CASSLGSQGASHGYTF
d_gene: TRBD1
v_gene: TRBV27
j_gene: TRBJ1-2
abundance: NA

CDR3nt: TGTGCCAGCAGTAATCAGGGATCGTCCTACAATGAGCAGTTCTTC
CDR3aa: CASSNQGSSYNEQFF
d_gene: NA
v_gene: TRBV2
j_gene: TRBJ2-1
abundance: NA

CDR3nt: TGTGCCAGCAGAACTGGACAGGGGGCTGGCGAGCAGTACTTC
CDR3aa: CASRTGQGAGEQYF
d_gene: TRBD1
v_gene: TRBV28
j_gene: TRBJ2-7
abundance: NA

CDR3nt: TGTGCCAGCAGCCAAGATCTTGGCAGAAACTATGGCTACACCTTC
CDR3aa: CASSQDLGRNYGYTF
d_gene: NA
v_gene: TRBV3-1/TRBV3-2
j_gene: TRBJ1-2
abundance: NA

CDR3nt: TGTGCCAGCAACCGGGATACCTACGAGCAGTACTTC
CDR3aa: CASNRDTYEQYF
d_gene: NA
v_gene: TRBV2
j_gene: TRBJ2-7
abundance: few

CDR3nt: TGTGCCAGTACAAGCTTAAGTACAGGGAAAGCCGGGGAGCTGTTTTTT
CDR3aa: CASTSLSTGKAGELFF
d_gene: NA
v_gene: TRBV19
j_gene: TRBJ2-2
abundance: NA

CDR3nt: TGCGCCAGCAGCCCTACAGCGGGATCGGAGACCCAGTACTTC
CDR3aa: CASSPTAGSETQYF
d_gene: TRBD2
v_gene: TRBV4-1
j_gene: TRBJ2-5
abundance: NA

CDR3nt: TGTGCCAGCAGTTTATCCAGGGACTATGGCTACACCTTC
CDR3aa: CASSLSRDYGYTF
d_gene: NA
v_gene: TRBV27
j_gene: TRBJ1-2
abundance: NA

CDR3nt: TGTGCCAGTAGTATCGTAAGTGGGGGCAGCTATGGCTACACCTTC
CDR3aa: CASSIVSGGSYGYTF
d_gene: NA
v_gene: TRBV19
j_gene: TRBJ1-2
abundance: NA

CDR3nt: TGTGCCAGCAGCTCCCGCACCGGACAGGGTGGGGGCTACACCTTC
CDR3aa: CASSSRTGQGGGYTF
d_gene: TRBD1
v_gene: TRBV7-2
j_gene: TRBJ1-2
abundance: NA

CDR3nt: TGTGCCAGCTCACCAAGGGACACGGGGACAGATACGCAGTATTTT
CDR3aa: CASSPRDTGTDTQYF
d_gene: NA
v_gene: TRBV18
j_gene: TRBJ2-3
abundance: NA

CDR3nt: TGTGCCATCAGTGAGTCGATGGCTAGCGGGGATTTTTACGAGCAGTACTTC
CDR3aa: CAISESMASGDFYEQYF
d_gene: TRBD2
v_gene: TRBV10-3
j_gene: TRBJ2-7
abundance: NA

CDR3nt: TGTGCCAGCAGCCTTCCTGGGACAGGCCACAATGAGCAGTTCTTC
CDR3aa: CASSLPGTGHNEQFF
d_gene: TRBD1
v_gene: TRBV7-9
j_gene: TRBJ2-1
abundance: NA

CDR3nt: TGTGCCAGCAGCTTGGTAGGACAGCCAGCGTTTAATGGCTACACCTTC
CDR3aa: CASSLVGQPAFNGYTF
d_gene: NA
v_gene: TRBV5-4
j_gene: TRBJ1-2
abundance: NA

CDR3nt: TGTGCCAGCAGTCGGACGGGGGTTTTTCAGCCCCAGCATTTT
CDR3aa: CASSRTGVFQPQHF
d_gene: NA
v_gene: TRBV7-2
j_gene: TRBJ1-5
abundance: NA

CDR3nt: TGTGCCAGCAGCTCTACAGGGGAATCTGGGGCCAACGTCCTGACTTTC
CDR3aa: CASSSTGESGANVLTF
d_gene: TRBD1
v_gene: TRBV5-6
j_gene: TRBJ2-6
abundance: NA

CDR3nt: TGTGCCAGCAGGCCCAGGGGCTATAGCAATCAGCCCCAGCATTTT
CDR3aa: CASRPRGYSNQPQHF
d_gene: NA
v_gene: TRBV6-5
j_gene: TRBJ1-5
abundance: NA

CDR3nt: TGTGCCAGCAGTCCACGCGGGGGCAGATATAATTCACCCCTCCACTTT
CDR3aa: CASSPRGGRYNSPLHF
d_gene: NA
v_gene: TRBV27
j_gene: TRBJ1-6
abundance: NA

CDR3nt: TGTGCCAGCAGCTTAAGTTCCTCGACAGGTCACTATGGCTACACCTTC
CDR3aa: CASSLSSSTGHYGYTF
d_gene: NA
v_gene: TRBV7-9
j_gene: TRBJ1-2
abundance: NA

CDR3nt: TGCAGCGTTGAAGGACAGGGGGCGTGGAATGGCTACACCTTC
CDR3aa: CSVEGQGAWNGYTF
d_gene: TRBD1
v_gene: TRBV29-1
j_gene: TRBJ1-2
abundance: NA

CDR3nt: TGTGCCAGCCAGCGATATAGCAATCAGCCCCAGCATTTT
CDR3aa: CASQRYSNQPQHF
d_gene: NA
v_gene: TRBV7-2
j_gene: TRBJ1-5
abundance: NA

CDR3nt: TGTGCCAGCAGTGAAGCATGGACAGGGTCCGATGAGCAGTTCTTC
CDR3aa: CASSEAWTGSDEQFF
d_gene: TRBD1
v_gene: TRBV6-1
j_gene: TRBJ2-1
abundance: NA

CDR3nt: TGTGCCAGCAGCTTAATGGGACAGGGGAAAGATACGCAGTATTTT
CDR3aa: CASSLMGQGKDTQYF
d_gene: TRBD1
v_gene: TRBV7-3
j_gene: TRBJ2-3
abundance: NA

CDR3nt: TGTGCCAGCAGTCAGACAGTTTCTACCTACGAGCAGTACTTC
CDR3aa: CASSQTVSTYEQYF
d_gene: NA
v_gene: TRBV6-6
j_gene: TRBJ2-7
abundance: NA

CDR3nt: TGTGCCAGCAGTCCAGGGGCTTGGGAGCAGTACTTC
CDR3aa: CASSPGAWEQYF
d_gene: NA
v_gene: TRBV6-2/TRBV6-3
j_gene: TRBJ2-7
abundance: many

CDR3nt: TGTGCCAGCAGCCAGACCGGGACAGGGTTCTATGGCTACACCTTC
CDR3aa: CASSQTGTGFYGYTF
d_gene: TRBD1
v_gene: TRBV4-2
j_gene: TRBJ1-2
abundance: NA

CDR3nt: TGTGCCAGCGGTATTACGAAGACAGAGAGAGAAAAGCATTTT
CDR3aa: CASGITKTEREKHF
d_gene: NA
v_gene: TRBV27
j_gene: TRBJ1-5
abundance: NA

CDR3nt: TGCAGTGCTAGTTCCCTAGCGGGGTACACAGATACGCAGTATTTT
CDR3aa: CSASSLAGYTDTQYF
d_gene: TRBD2
v_gene: TRBV20-1
j_gene: TRBJ2-3
abundance: NA

CDR3nt: TGTGCCACCAGGGGACAGGGATGGGAGACCCAGTACTTC
CDR3aa: CATRGQGWETQYF
d_gene: TRBD1
v_gene: TRBV24-1
j_gene: TRBJ2-5
abundance: NA

CDR3nt: TGTGCCAGTAGGCTGGGGGGGAACTCTGGGGCCAACGTCCTGACTTTC
CDR3aa: CASRLGGNSGANVLTF
d_gene: TRBD2
v_gene: TRBV19
j_gene: TRBJ2-6
abundance: NA

CDR3nt: TGTGCCTGGAGTTCTGGCAATCAGCCCCAGCATTTT
CDR3aa: CAWSSGNQPQHF
d_gene: NA
v_gene: TRBV30
j_gene: TRBJ1-5
abundance: NA

CDR3nt: TGTGCCAGCAGTTTGAACGGATGGGGGACAGGGGCAACCCCTACGTACTACGAGCAGTACTTC
CDR3aa: CASSLNGWGTGATPTYYEQYF
d_gene: TRBD1
v_gene: TRBV28
j_gene: TRBJ2-7
abundance: NA

CDR3nt: TGTGCCAGCAGTTTGGACAGGGGGAAAGGGTCACCCCTCCACTTT
CDR3aa: CASSLDRGKGSPLHF
d_gene: TRBD1
v_gene: TRBV28
j_gene: TRBJ1-6
abundance: NA

CDR3nt: TGCGCCAGCAGCACCAATCTCAGGGGAGGGGGCACAGATACGCAGTATTTT
CDR3aa: CASSTNLRGGGTDTQYF
d_gene: NA
v_gene: TRBV5-1
j_gene: TRBJ2-3
abundance: NA

CDR3nt: TGTGCCAGCAGCGGATGGACTAGCGGGGGTACCTACGAGCAGTACTTC
CDR3aa: CASSGWTSGGTYEQYF
d_gene: TRBD2
v_gene: TRBV4-2
j_gene: TRBJ2-7
abundance: few

CDR3nt: TGTGCCAGCAGCCCCAGACAGGGGGCCGGCTACGAGCAGTACTTC
CDR3aa: CASSPRQGAGYEQYF
d_gene: TRBD1
v_gene: TRBV5-4
j_gene: TRBJ2-7
abundance: few

CDR3nt: TGTGCCAGCAGCCAAATCAGGGACAGACATAATTCACCCCTCCACTTT
CDR3aa: CASSQIRDRHNSPLHF
d_gene: TRBD1
v_gene: TRBV14
j_gene: TRBJ1-6
abundance: NA

CDR3nt: TGTGCCAGCAGTGACCCCACAGGGGCCCAGGAGACCCAGTACTTC
CDR3aa: CASSDPTGAQETQYF
d_gene: TRBD1
v_gene: TRBV25-1
j_gene: TRBJ2-5
abundance: NA

CDR3nt: TGTGCCACCAGTTGGAGGGGACAGGGGAACAATGAGCAGTTCTTC
CDR3aa: CATSWRGQGNNEQFF
d_gene: TRBD1
v_gene: TRBV24-1
j_gene: TRBJ2-1
abundance: NA

CDR3nt: TGTGCCAGCAGTTACCGAACAGGGACCCTATACTATGGCTACACCTTC
CDR3aa: CASSYRTGTLYYGYTF
d_gene: NA
v_gene: TRBV6-5
j_gene: TRBJ1-2
abundance: NA

CDR3nt: TGTGCCAGCTCACCTAGAAAGGTCGGAGGCGGACGCGACGAGCAGTACTTC
CDR3aa: CASSPRKVGGGRDEQYF
d_gene: NA
v_gene: TRBV18
j_gene: TRBJ2-7
abundance: NA